What follows are 30 T cell receptor beta chains derived from one specimen sequenced in a study of blood T cell repertoires in COVID-19. Profiling relied on immunoSEQ multiplex PCR, and the TCRdb table lists in-frame clones only, not all of them. This sample has about 180,000 clones, with roughly 81% found just once. What was sequenced was peripheral blood. These receptor sequences come from a woman aged 45 to 65 with COVID-19, enrolled during active disease.

This clone was seen only a few times. V usage is TRBV15 and J usage is TRBJ1-2, with TRBD1 matching over 10 bases. The germline V gene encodes CDR1 LNHNV and CDR2 YYDKDF (reference sequence). This CDR3 has 14 residues. The V and J ends lost 7 bases and 7 bases, in that order; junction bases with no gene match: 9. The CDR3 DNA reads as TGTGCCACCAACGACAGGGGGCAAGGGAGTGGCTACACCTTC. It yields the protein CATNDRGQGSGYTF. The complete variable domain, with remaining parts taken from reference TRBV15 and TRBJ1-2, reads DAMVIQNPRYQVTQFGKPVTLSCSQTLNHNVMYWYQQKSSQAPKLLFHYYDKDFNNEADTPDNFQSRRPNTSFCFLDIRSPGLGDTAMYLCATNDRGQGSGYTFGSGTRLTVV.

Only one count was recorded for this clone. Compared with germline, one end of the junction differs, possibly owing to a read error. This chain uses TRBV4-1 with TRBJ1-2, with D possibly matching TRBD1 (5 bases). Germline CDR1 is MGHRA and CDR2 is YSYEKL. This CDR3 comprises 12 residues. This CDR3 reads CASSQLQGLYAF. CDR3 nucleotide sequence: TGCGCCAGCAGCCAACTCCAGGGACTCTATGCCTTC.

The J gene is TRBJ1-4, the V gene TRBV5-1, with D possibly being TRBD1 (6 bases). CDR1 SGHRS and CDR2 YFSETQ come from the germline V gene. Trimming pared 4 bases from V and 0 bases from J, leaving 7 bases between. This CDR3 has 14 amino acids. The CDR3: CASSPGATNEKLFF. The CDR3 coding sequence is TGCGCCAGCAGCCCAGGGGCAACTAATGAAAAACTGTTTTTT.

This clone was found a few times. This chain links TRBV6-6 with TRBJ1-1; D not certain. V lost 5 bases and J lost 3, with 10 bases in between. This CDR3 has 13 amino acids. CDR1 MNHNY and CDR2 SVGAGI come from the germline V gene (reference sequence). The CDR3 DNA is TGTGCCAGCAGTCCCCCCGGGGACACTGAAGCTTTCTTT. Protein: CASSPPGDTEAFF.

The V and J genes are TRBV5-1 and TRBJ2-2; 15 bases are a match to TRBD2. The CDR3 runs to 19 residues. Germline V gives CDR1 SGHRS, CDR2 YFSETQ. Trimming took 4 bases from V and 1 from J; bases not matched to a gene: 8. CDR3 in amino acids: CASSRSGTSGGLNTGELFF. CDR3 sequence (DNA): TGCGCCAGCAGCCGGTCCGGGACTAGCGGGGGGCTGAACACCGGGGAGCTGTTTTTT.

This chain links TRBV10-3 with TRBJ2-7; D not certain. Germline V gives CDR1 ENHRY, CDR2 SYGVKD. Trimming took off 2 bases at V and 7 bases at J, with 15 bases between the two ends. The CDR3 loop spans 14 amino acids. The CDR3 spells CAISENTVTGEQYF. DNA of the CDR3: TGTGCCATCAGTGAGAACACCGTAACGGGTGAGCAGTACTTC.

The chain uses TRBV27 and TRBJ2-2; D might be TRBD1 (6 bases). Germline CDR1 reads MNHEY; CDR2 reads SMNVEV (reference sequence). The CDR3 is made up of 16 amino acids. Trimming removed 3 bases from V and 1 base from J, with 12 bases in between. CDR3 coding DNA: TGTGCCAGCAGTTTTACTAAGGGGGTGAACACCGGGGAGCTGTTTTTT. Translating gives CASSFTKGVNTGELFF.

The chain has TRBV28 and TRBJ2-5; D gene unclear. Germline V gives CDR1 MDHEN, CDR2 SYDVKM. This CDR3 is built from 14 residues. V lost 3 bases and J 0 bases, leaving 8 bases between the germline ends. CDR3 residues: CASSFQVDQETQYF. In nucleotides, the CDR3 is TGTGCCAGCAGTTTTCAGGTCGACCAAGAGACCCAGTACTTC.

This rearrangement joins TRBV30 to TRBJ2-3; 7 nucleotides line up with TRBD1. Germline CDR1 reads GTSNPN; CDR2 reads SVGIG (reference sequence). This CDR3 is built from 14 residues. The V segment lost 6 bases and the J segment 1 base; nucleotides outside the gene matches: 7. Written as DNA, the CDR3 is TGTGCCTGTTCGGGACAGCTGGGCACAGATACGCAGTATTTT. Its protein is CACSGQLGTDTQYF.

This rearrangement joins TRBV7-2 to TRBJ2-7; D might be TRBD2 (6 bases). Between the trimmed V and J ends, which lost 5 bases and 4 bases, there was a span of 12 bases. The germline V gene has CDR1 SGHTA and CDR2 FQGNSA. CDR3 length: 13 residues. CDR3 nucleotide sequence: TGTGCCAGCAGCCCCAGCGGGCCGTACGAGCAGTACTTC. Amino acid sequence: CASSPSGPYEQYF.

The rearrangement uses TRBV5-4 and TRBJ2-5; tentative D call: TRBD2 (6 bases). V lost 7 bases and J lost 5, with 24 bases in between. This CDR3 contains 16 residues. Germline lookup yields CDR1 SGHNT and CDR2 YYREEE (reference sequence). The CDR3 DNA reads as TGTGCCAGCGGGAAGAGCGGGTCTACCTCGGGGGAGACCCAGTACTTC. It encodes CASGKSGSTSGETQYF.

About this clone: Other DNA sequences of this sample code for an identical CDR3. The chain employs TRBV12-3 or TRBV12-4 and TRBJ1-2; TRBD1 matches 7 bases. CDR3 length: 13 residues. Trimming removed 3 bases from V and 4 bases from J; junction bases left unmatched: 2. The CDR3 protein is CASSLAGGYGYTF. The DNA of the CDR3 is TGTGCCAGCAGTTTGGCAGGGGGCTATGGCTACACCTTC.

The V and J genes are TRBV29-1 and TRBJ2-7; 12 bases line up with TRBD1. Germline assignment: CDR1 SQVTM and CDR2 ANQGSEA. Trimming removed 7 bases from V and 2 bases from J; junction bases left unmatched: 3. The CDR3 is 13 amino acids. As DNA, the CDR3 is TGCAGCGGGGGGACAGGGGGCCCCTACGAGCAGTACTTC. As protein: CSGGTGGPYEQYF.

This chain uses TRBV5-1 with TRBJ2-3, with 11 bases aligning to TRBD2. V trimming: 3 bases; J trimming: 4 bases; junction bases outside the gene matches: 7. There are 16 residues in the CDR3. Germline-derived CDR1 and CDR2 are SGHRS and YFSETQ. The CDR3 coding sequence is TGCGCCAGCAGCTCAAGACTAGCGGGGTTGTCAGATACGCAGTATTTT. Translating it yields CASSSRLAGLSDTQYF.

The genes are TRBV12-5 and TRBJ1-1; no clear D. The ends were cut back, 6 bases at V and 0 bases at J, with 23 bases in the middle. Looked up from germline, CDR1 is LGHNT and CDR2 is FRNRAP. This CDR3 region has 18 residues. The CDR3: CASGVGGTPIGVNTEAFF. The CDR3 DNA follows: TGTGCTAGTGGCGTTGGAGGAACCCCGATTGGGGTGAACACTGAAGCTTTCTTT.

This clone was seen a handful of times. The chain's CDR3 is CASSRQGSSYNSPLHF. The CDR3, as DNA: TGTGCCAGCAGCAGACAGGGGAGCTCCTATAATTCACCCCTCCACTTT. The chain joins TRBV14 to TRBJ1-6, with 8 bases identical to TRBD1. Germline CDR1 is SGHDN and CDR2 is FVKESK. CDR3 length equals 16 residues. With 5 bases clipped from V and 0 bases from J, the junction kept 3 bases outside the gene matches.

The rearrangement uses TRBV12-3 or TRBV12-4 and TRBJ1-1, with a tentative D call TRBD1 (5 bases). This CDR3 contains 13 residues. Trimming removed 2 bases from V and 7 bases from J, with 11 bases in between. The CDR3 is CASSLRGENEAFF. DNA of the CDR3: TGTGCCAGCAGTTTACGGGGGGAGAATGAAGCTTTCTTT.

The chain joins TRBV30 to TRBJ2-5, with D maybe TRBD2 (6 bases). Germline lookup yields CDR1 GTSNPN and CDR2 SVGIG (reference sequence). The CDR3 has 13 amino acids. V was shortened by 2 bases and J by 7 bases, with 14 bases between the two germline ends. The CDR3 region has the DNA TGTGCCTGGAGTCCAAATCGGGGAGGGACCCAGTACTTC. Protein sequence: CAWSPNRGGTQYF.

The chain links TRBV5-4 to TRBJ1-4; a weak D match, TRBD1 (6 bases). The CDR3 consists of 16 residues. V lost 0 bases and J 7 bases, leaving 16 bases between the germline ends. The germline V gene has CDR1 SGHNT and CDR2 YYREEE (reference sequence). The CDR3 here is CASSLGTRGLSEKLFF. The CDR3, as DNA: TGTGCCAGCAGCTTGGGAACCAGGGGATTAAGTGAAAAACTGTTTTTT. The complete variable domain, with remaining parts taken from reference TRBV5-4 and TRBJ1-4, reads ETGVTQSPTHLIKTRGQQVTLRCSSQSGHNTVSWYQQALGQGPQFIFQYYREEENGRGNFPPRFSGLQFPNYSSELNVNALELDDSALYLCASSLGTRGLSEKLFFGSGTQLSVL.

The sample holds a few counts of this clone. This sequence joins TRBV7-2 and TRBJ2-7, with D perhaps matching TRBD1 (7 bases). The CDR3 covers 15 residues. V was trimmed by 4 bases and J by 0 bases, leaving 13 bases between them. CDR1 SGHTA and CDR2 FQGNSA come from the germline V gene. The CDR3 coding sequence is TGTGCCAGCAGCTCGCGGGACAGTAGCTCCTACGAGCAGTACTTC. Translation gives CASSSRDSSSYEQYF.

The gene calls are TRBV10-3 and TRBJ1-4; D possibly corresponds to TRBD1 (5 bases). The CDR3 runs 16 residues. Trimming removed 2 bases at V and 0 bases at J, with 10 bases between. From germline, CDR1 is ENHRY and CDR2 SYGVKD. The CDR3 sequence is CAISERRETTNEKLFF. The CDR3 DNA reads as TGTGCCATCAGTGAGCGCAGGGAAACAACTAATGAAAAACTGTTTTTT.

The V and J genes are TRBV6-5 and TRBJ1-1; possible D gene TRBD1, 6 bases. The CDR3 extends over 14 amino acids. V was clipped by 4 bases and J by 4 bases, with 13 bases between them. Looked up from germline, CDR1 is MNHEY and CDR2 is SVGAGI. In nucleotides, the CDR3 is TGTGCCAGCAGTTCGACACAGGGTGTCACTGAAGCTTTCTTT. Its protein is CASSSTQGVTEAFF.

This chain connects TRBV30 to TRBJ1-6, with D possibly TRBD1 on 6 matching bases. This CDR3 is built from 15 residues. Trimming removed 4 bases at V and 0 bases at J, with 10 bases between. Germline CDR1 and CDR2: GTSNPN and SVGIG (reference sequence). The CDR3 nucleotides read TGTGCCTGGAAGGAGACAGGCTCCTATAATTCACCCCTCCACTTT. As protein: CAWKETGSYNSPLHF.

The V and J genes are TRBV11-2 and TRBJ1-2; no reliable D call. V was trimmed by 4 bases and J by 4 bases, leaving 7 bases between them. The V gene's germline CDR1 is SGHAT and CDR2 FQNNGV. This CDR3 is 12 amino acids long. CDR3 residues: CASSSNSYGYTF. The CDR3, as DNA: TGTGCCAGCAGCTCCAACAGCTATGGCTACACCTTC.

This clone was seen a single time. The rearrangement links TRBV24-1 to TRBJ1-2; 7 nucleotides match TRBD1. This CDR3 is 15 amino acids long. V gave up 3 bases and J gave up 2 bases; unmatched junction bases: 5. Germline assignment: CDR1 KGHDR and CDR2 SFDVKD. CDR3: CATSDTGTVNYGYTF. In nucleotides, the CDR3 is TGTGCCACCAGTGATACCGGGACAGTGAACTATGGCTACACCTTC.

The chain carries TRBV19 and TRBJ1-1; D may be TRBD1 (6 bases). Per germline, CDR1 LNHDA and CDR2 SQIVND (reference sequence). CDR3 length: 13 residues. V dropped 6 bases and J dropped 4 bases, with 12 bases sitting between them. For the CDR3, the DNA is TGTGCCAGTAGAAGCACAGGGCTCACTGAAGCTTTCTTT. This codes for CASRSTGLTEAFF.

The rearrangement uses TRBV24-1 and TRBJ1-5; TRBD1 matches 8 bases. The J segment lost 6 bases and the V segment lost 10 bases, leaving 4 bases of the junction unmatched. Germline CDR1 and CDR2: KGHDR and SFDVKD. This CDR3 region has 12 residues. The CDR3 nucleotides are TGTGCCACTCAGGGGGCAGGTCAGCCCCAGCATTTT. Residues: CATQGAGQPQHF.

This chain links TRBV6-5 with TRBJ1-5; 8 bases match TRBD1. Trimming at V came to 5 bases and at J to 3 bases, leaving 6 bases not matched to a gene. The CDR3 is 15 amino acids. Germline V gene lookup returns CDR1 MNHEY and CDR2 SVGAGI. CDR3 amino acids: CASSQDRVDNQPQHF. The CDR3 nucleotides read TGTGCCAGCAGTCAGGACAGGGTTGACAATCAGCCCCAGCATTTT.

The J gene is TRBJ1-2, the V gene TRBV5-1; weak D call: TRBD1 (5 bases). Per germline, CDR1 SGHRS and CDR2 YFSETQ. V was pared by 2 bases and J by 6 bases, with 8 bases between. The CDR3 loop spans 12 amino acids. In DNA form, the CDR3 reads TGCGCCAGCAGCTTTTCGACAGATGGCTACACCTTC. Its translation is CASSFSTDGYTF.

Notes on this clone: The sample carries other DNA sequences with the same CDR3. This chain links TRBV6-6 with TRBJ1-5; D remains unclear. V was trimmed by 2 bases and J by 1 base, leaving 6 bases between them. The germline CDR1 and CDR2 sequences are MNHNY and SVGAGI (reference sequence). CDR3 length: 14 amino acids. The CDR3 protein is CASSYAESNQPQHF. The DNA for the CDR3 is TGTGCCAGCAGTTACGCCGAGAGCAATCAGCCCCAGCATTTT.